Following are 29 T cell receptor beta chains from one sample sequenced in a study of cytotoxic CD8 clonotypes in ibrutinib-treated CLL. TCRdb's table, derived via immunoSEQ multiplex PCR, lists solely in-frame clones and lacks some. The table has fewer than 400,000 clones, 67% seen once; the top ten hold approximately 6%. The specimen was PBMCs, collected after 36 months of ibrutinib treatment. The receptors here all came from a human donor with chronic lymphocytic leukemia.

V usage is TRBV2 and J usage is TRBJ1-6; 7 nucleotides match TRBD1. The germline CDR1 and CDR2 sequences are SNHLY and FYNNEI. The CDR3 totals 15 residues. The junction had 2 bases not matched to a gene; V was cut back by 2 bases and J by 4 bases. CDR3 region: CASSEMGQYNSPLHF. The CDR3 nucleotides read TGTGCCAGCAGTGAAATGGGACAGTATAATTCACCCCTCCACTTT.

The chain employs TRBV7-8 and TRBJ2-3; D perhaps matches TRBD2 (5 bases). This CDR3 contains 15 residues. With 1 base removed from V and 8 bases from J, the gap between germline ends came to 16 bases. Germline V gene lookup returns CDR1 SGHVS and CDR2 FQNEAQ. The CDR3 sequence is CASSLGRLPPGTQYF. The CDR3 bases are TGTGCCAGCAGCTTAGGGAGGCTGCCCCCGGGTACGCAGTATTTT. Supplemented by reference TRBV7-8 and TRBJ2-3, the full variable domain reads GAGVSQSPRYKVAKRGQDVALRCDPISGHVSLFWYQQALGQGPEFLTYFQNEAQLDKSGLPSDRFFAERPEGSVSTLKIQRTQQEDSAVYLCASSLGRLPPGTQYFGPGTRLTVL.

The chain employs TRBV12-5 and TRBJ2-3; D remains unclear. The CDR3 sequence is 13 residues long. The germline CDR1 and CDR2 sequences are LGHNT and FRNRAP. Trimming cost V 0 bases and J 3 bases, with 4 bases left between them. The CDR3 DNA is TGTGCTAGTGGTTTGGTAACGACAGATACGCAGTATTTT. Protein: CASGLVTTDTQYF.

V usage is TRBV18 and J usage is TRBJ2-6; 9 bases match TRBD1. The length of the CDR3 is 17 residues. V trimming: 2 bases; J trimming: 0 bases; junction bases outside the gene matches: 2. Germline V gene data show CDR1 as KGHSH and CDR2 as LQKENI. The DNA for the CDR3 is TGTGCCAGCTCACCAGGGACAGGGAGCTCTGGGGCCAACGTCCTGACTTTC. Protein: CASSPGTGSSGANVLTF.

J is TRBJ1-2 and V is TRBV9; D unresolved. Trimming pared 6 bases from V and 4 bases from J, leaving 13 bases between. Germline V gene lookup returns CDR1 SGDLS and CDR2 YYNGEE. This CDR3 contains 13 residues. The CDR3 spells CASNRDNLYGYTF. The DNA for the CDR3 is TGTGCCAGCAACAGAGACAACCTCTATGGCTACACCTTC.

The chain is built from TRBV7-3 and TRBJ1-6; tentative D call: TRBD1 (6 bases). This CDR3 region has 14 residues. Deletions cut 5 bases from V and 4 bases from J, with 9 bases between. CDR1 and CDR2 (germline): SGHTA, FQGTGA. Here the CDR3 DNA reads TGTGCCAGCAGCGTGACAGGATATAATTCACCCCTCCACTTT. It specifies CASSVTGYNSPLHF.

The V call is TRBV9, the J call TRBJ2-5, with 8 nucleotides matching TRBD2. This CDR3 comprises 14 residues. Per germline, CDR1 SGDLS and CDR2 YYNGEE. Trimming took 2 bases from V and 1 from J; bases not matched to a gene: 1. CDR3 protein: CASSVSGGQETQYF. The CDR3 region has the DNA TGTGCCAGCAGCGTCAGCGGGGGCCAAGAGACCCAGTACTTC.

The J gene is TRBJ1-2, the V gene TRBV10-3, with a possible D match to TRBD1 (6 bases). Germline CDR1 is ENHRY and CDR2 is SYGVKD. Trimming took off 6 bases at V and 7 bases at J, with 15 bases between the two ends. The CDR3 has 13 residues. The CDR3 spells CAIRYREDFGYTF. The CDR3 nucleotides are TGTGCCATCAGGTACAGGGAGGATTTTGGCTACACCTTC.

J is TRBJ2-7 and V is TRBV14; no clear D. V was pared by 3 bases and J by 7 bases, with 19 bases between. The CDR3 covers 15 residues. Per germline, CDR1 SGHDN and CDR2 FVKESK. The CDR3: CASSHPGLGPGEQYF. In DNA, the CDR3 is TGTGCCAGCAGCCACCCCGGGTTAGGACCTGGTGAGCAGTACTTC.

The rearrangement uses TRBV9 and TRBJ1-3, with D maybe TRBD1 (5 bases). The ends were cut back, 2 bases at V and 3 bases at J, with 12 bases in the middle. The CDR3 extends over 15 amino acids. The germline V gene has CDR1 SGDLS and CDR2 YYNGEE. Here the CDR3 DNA reads TGTGCCAGCAGCGTCTCAGGGTTTATTGGAAACACCATATATTTT. Translating it yields CASSVSGFIGNTIYF.

V is TRBV27 and J is TRBJ2-2; D is perhaps TRBD1 (6 bases). This CDR3 is built from 13 residues. Trimming pared 8 bases from V and 2 bases from J, leaving 9 bases between. Germline assignment: CDR1 MNHEY and CDR2 SMNVEV (reference sequence). This CDR3 reads CASGTPNTGELFF. The CDR3 DNA follows: TGTGCCAGCGGGACACCTAACACCGGGGAGCTGTTTTTT.

The rearrangement uses TRBV27 and TRBJ1-1; tentative D call: TRBD1 (6 bases). V lost 5 bases and J lost 0, with 13 bases in between. Germline V gene data show CDR1 as MNHEY and CDR2 as SMNVEV (reference sequence). This CDR3 is built from 15 residues. This CDR3 reads CASSARGRMNTEAFF. DNA for the CDR3: TGTGCCAGCAGTGCTCGGGGGCGCATGAACACTGAAGCTTTCTTT.

CDR3 loop: CASSPIRGETQYF. DNA for the CDR3: TGTGCCAGCTCACCAATTAGAGGAGAGACCCAGTACTTC. The chain uses TRBV18 and TRBJ2-5; D call uncertain. This CDR3 comprises 13 residues. Trimming shortened V by 2 bases and J by 4 bases, and 8 bases separated the two germline ends. CDR1 and CDR2 (germline): KGHSH, LQKENI. Combining the CDR3 with reference TRBV18 and TRBJ2-5 gives the whole variable domain NAGVMQNPRHLVRRRGQEARLRCSPMKGHSHVYWYRQLPEEGLKFMVYLQKENIIDESGMPKERFSAEFPKEGPSILRIQQVVRGDSAAYFCASSPIRGETQYFGPGTRLLVL.

The chain carries TRBV21-1 and TRBJ1-2; TRBD1 is the table's D call, not checked against the DNA. TRBV21-1 is a pseudogene segment. This CDR3 has 15 residues. The CDR3 is CASSKGQLNRGGYTF. The CDR3 nucleotides read TGTGCCAGCAGCAAGGGACAGCTTAACCGAGGCGGCTACACCTTC.

The count of this clone is one. The J gene is TRBJ2-3, the V gene TRBV10-3, with D possibly matching TRBD2 (7 bases). V shed 3 bases and J shed 5 bases, with 12 bases lying between them. Germline CDR1 is ENHRY and CDR2 is SYGVKD. This CDR3 contains 14 residues. For the CDR3, the DNA is TGTGCCATCAGTGAAGGGGGAGGGAGAGATACGCAGTATTTT. This codes for CAISEGGGRDTQYF.

The table lists this clone with a few counts. The chain uses TRBV5-6 and TRBJ2-7, with D perhaps matching TRBD1 (6 bases). CDR3 length equals 14 residues. Germline-derived CDR1 and CDR2 are SGHDT and YYEEEE. Trimming removed 2 bases from V and 4 bases from J, with 13 bases in between. CDR3 sequence: CASSLGGLVYEQYF. Written as DNA, the CDR3 is TGTGCCAGCAGCTTAGGGGGATTGGTGTACGAGCAGTACTTC.

The chain joins TRBV25-1 to TRBJ1-5; D remains unclear. V lost 7 bases to trimming and J lost 4 bases, with 8 bases between them. There are 12 residues in the CDR3. Germline V CDR1 and CDR2: MGHDK, SYGVNS. The CDR3: CASKESNQPQHF. CDR3 bases: TGTGCCAGCAAAGAGAGTAATCAGCCCCAGCATTTT. The full variable domain, in which reference TRBV25-1 and TRBJ1-5 provide the parts outside the CDR3, is EADIYQTPRYLVIGTGKKITLECSQTMGHDKMYWYQQDPGMELHLIHYSYGVNSTEKGDLSSESTVSRIRTEHFPLTLESARPSHTSQYLCASKESNQPQHFGDGTRLSIL.

J is TRBJ1-1 and V is TRBV7-2; D is uncertain. This CDR3 has 13 residues. Trimming took off 1 base at V and 3 bases at J, with 6 bases between the two ends. Per germline, CDR1 SGHTA and CDR2 FQGNSA. The CDR3 nucleotides read TGTGCCAGCAGCTTAGAGCCCGACACTGAAGCTTTCTTT. The encoded protein is CASSLEPDTEAFF. Full variable domain (remainder filled in from reference TRBV7-2 and TRBJ1-1): GAGVSQSPSNKVTEKGKDVELRCDPISGHTALYWYRQSLGQGLEFLIYFQGNSAPDKSGLPSDRFSAERTGGSVSTLTIQRTQQEDSAVYLCASSLEPDTEAFFGQGTRLTVV.

V is TRBV5-5 and J is TRBJ1-4, with D possibly TRBD1 on 5 matching bases. The CDR3 runs to 15 residues. Germline V lookup: CDR1 SGHKS, CDR2 YYEKEE (reference sequence). Trimming removed 1 base from V and 4 bases from J, with 11 bases in between. CDR3 sequence: CASSLPGYSNEKLFF. Here the CDR3 DNA reads TGTGCCAGCAGCTTGCCAGGGTACAGTAATGAAAAACTGTTTTTT.

A few counts support this clone. V is TRBV27 and J is TRBJ2-3; tentatively, D is TRBD2 (5 bases). V lost 1 base to trimming and J lost 8 bases, with 16 bases between them. Germline assignment: CDR1 MNHEY and CDR2 SMNVEV (reference sequence). This CDR3 comprises 15 residues. The CDR3 sequence: CASSLYLAPAGTQYF. CDR3 bases: TGTGCCAGCAGTTTATACCTGGCCCCGGCGGGTACGCAGTATTTT.

The chain recombines TRBV29-1 with TRBJ1-5; tentatively, D is TRBD1 (5 bases). V lost 4 bases and J 2 bases, leaving 9 bases between the germline ends. Germline V gene data show CDR1 as SQVTM and CDR2 as ANQGSEA. The CDR3 has 13 residues. The CDR3 DNA reads TGCAGCGTTGGGGACGGCCGCAATCAGCCCCAGCATTTT. Its protein is CSVGDGRNQPQHF.

This rearrangement joins TRBV4-1 to TRBJ2-7; perhaps TRBD2 as D (6 bases). The CDR3 covers 14 residues. Germline CDR1 reads MGHRA; CDR2 reads YSYEKL. Trimming shortened V by 5 bases and J by 3 bases, and 14 bases separated the two germline ends. This chain's CDR3 is CASSSPTRNYEQYF. The CDR3 region has the DNA TGCGCCAGCAGCTCGCCGACTAGAAACTACGAGCAGTACTTC.

The CDR3 bases are TGTGCTAGTGGTTTGTTGGCTTACTATGGCTACACCTTC. This gives the protein CASGLLAYYGYTF. The V gene is TRBV12-5, the J gene TRBJ1-2; D ambiguous. The CDR3 consists of 13 residues. Per the germline V gene, CDR1 is LGHNT and CDR2 is FRNRAP. V gave up 2 bases and J gave up 3 bases, with 7 bases separating them.

This chain links TRBV11-2 with TRBJ2-5; TRBD2 matches 8 bases. Germline V gene lookup returns CDR1 SGHAT and CDR2 FQNNGV. This CDR3 spans 16 amino acids. V lost 5 bases and J lost 1; bases outside the gene matches: 9. CDR3 protein: CASSPRTSQLQETQYF. Written as DNA, the CDR3 is TGTGCCAGCAGCCCGAGGACTAGCCAACTCCAAGAGACCCAGTACTTC.

The CDR3 region is CASSEPGRNEQFF. Here the CDR3 DNA reads TGTGCCAGCAGTGAACCAGGGAGGAATGAGCAGTTCTTC. The chain carries TRBV25-1 and TRBJ2-1; the D gene is possibly TRBD2 (6 bases). Per germline, CDR1 MGHDK and CDR2 SYGVNS. V was cut by 2 bases and J by 7 bases, with 9 bases left in between. The CDR3 has 13 residues.

The chain is built from TRBV7-8 and TRBJ1-5; D unresolved. Germline V CDR1 and CDR2: SGHVS, FQNEAQ. Trimming stripped 5 bases from V and 6 bases from J, with 11 bases between. The CDR3 consists of 13 residues. The CDR3 region has the DNA TGTGCCAGCAGCCCCCACAGTCTTCAGCCCCAGCATTTT. Protein: CASSPHSLQPQHF.

The chain carries TRBV7-8 and TRBJ2-7, with no clear D. Germline CDR1 SGHVS, CDR2 FQNEAQ. Trimming took off 4 bases at V and 4 bases at J, with 14 bases between the two ends. There are 14 residues in the CDR3. CDR3 in amino acids: CASSSPSRLYEQYF. CDR3 in DNA: TGTGCCAGCAGCTCTCCTTCTCGTCTATACGAGCAGTACTTC.

The chain couples TRBV6-5 to TRBJ1-1, with D uncertain. Deletions cut 2 bases from V and 4 bases from J, with 11 bases between. Germline-derived CDR1 and CDR2 are MNHEY and SVGAGI. This CDR3 is built from 14 residues. The CDR3 DNA sequence: TGTGCCAGCAGTTACAAGTGGGCCTTCACTGAAGCTTTCTTT. Translated, it gives CASSYKWAFTEAFF.

The chain employs TRBV7-6 and TRBJ1-1; no firm D call. This CDR3 comprises 13 residues. Germline loops: CDR1 SGHVS, CDR2 FNYEAQ. V was shortened by 4 bases and J by 7 bases, with 13 bases between the two germline ends. The CDR3 DNA sequence: TGTGCCAGCAGCTCTCTAGGCCGAGTTGAAGCTTTCTTT. Translation: CASSSLGRVEAFF.